This T cell receptor gamma chain was sequenced in a study of gamma-delta chains in newborns, infants, children. Overall study context: Microbial exposure reportedly drives polyclonal innate γδ T cell expansion after birth.

Germline V lookup: CDR1 GITISATS, CDR2 ISYDGTV (reference sequence). With V trimmed by 0 bases and J by 9 bases, 5 bases remained unmatched. The CDR3 covers 16 residues. TCRdb re-called the reads with CATT. Of 2,200 or so gamma-chain clones listed, about 27% were seen once; the top ten hold 40% to 45%. Regarding this clone: This same CDR3 is encoded by further DNA sequences in the sample.

The clonotype was recovered from a child who was a newborn, infant or young child, either healthy, febrile or measles-vaccinated (not recorded which). The sequenced sample consisted of blood. The V gene is TRGV9, the J gene TRGJP. CDR3 in amino acids: CALWEVRVLGKKIKVF. CDR3 bases: TGTGCCTTGTGGGAGGTGCGCGTGTTGGGCAAAAAAATCAAGGTATTT.